Following are 29 T cell receptor beta chains from one sample sequenced in a study of cytomegalovirus exposure and HLA in healthy donors. The PCR contained 60 Vbeta and 13 Jbeta primers. Data came from immunoSEQ multiplex PCR; TCRdb stores just in-frame clones and leaves some out. The table lists more than 90,000 clones, over 70% of them singletons. Material: PBMCs. The receptors were sampled from a man aged 50 to 60 in good health and CMV-seronegative.

Here the CDR3 DNA reads TGTGCCAGCAGTGAAAGGACAGGGGGAGGAAACACCATATATTTT. As protein: CASSERTGGGNTIYF. The chain links TRBV2 to TRBJ1-3; 10 nucleotides align to TRBD1. CDR1 SNHLY and CDR2 FYNNEI come from the germline V gene. V lost 2 bases, J lost 4 bases, and 2 bases stayed unmatched. The CDR3 covers 15 residues.

The chain uses TRBV5-4 and TRBJ2-2; the match to TRBD1 covers 7 bases. CDR1 is SGHNT and CDR2 is YYREEE in the germline V gene (reference sequence). J gave up 3 bases and V 0 bases, and 5 bases lay outside the gene matches. This CDR3 region has 16 residues. CDR3 sequence: CASSLVRGLDTGELFF. The DNA for the CDR3 is TGTGCCAGCAGCTTGGTTAGGGGGCTCGACACCGGGGAGCTGTTTTTT. Variable domain in full (rest from reference TRBV5-4 and TRBJ2-2): ETGVTQSPTHLIKTRGQQVTLRCSSQSGHNTVSWYQQALGQGPQFIFQYYREEENGRGNFPPRFSGLQFPNYSSELNVNALELDDSALYLCASSLVRGLDTGELFFGEGSRLTVL.

The rearrangement joins TRBV30 to TRBJ1-5; 9 bases line up with TRBD1. The CDR3 is 17 residues long. Losses at the gene ends were 0 bases for V and 4 bases for J; bases not matched to a gene: 10. Germline loops: CDR1 GTSNPN, CDR2 SVGIG (reference sequence). This chain's CDR3 is CAWSVGSRTGVNQPQHF. Here the CDR3 DNA reads TGTGCCTGGAGTGTCGGGTCCAGGACAGGGGTTAATCAGCCCCAGCATTTT.

In this sample, this clone turned up once. This rearrangement joins TRBV7-9 to TRBJ1-1, with D perhaps matching TRBD1 (6 bases). Trimming shortened V by 0 bases and J by 3 bases, and 8 bases separated the two germline ends. The germline CDR1 and CDR2 sequences are SEHNR and FQNEAQ (reference sequence). There are 14 residues in the CDR3. The CDR3 region has the DNA TGTGCCAGCAGCTTAGCAGGGGGATACACTGAAGCTTTCTTT. Its translation is CASSLAGGYTEAFF.

The chain joins TRBV4-2 to TRBJ2-2; 7 bases fit TRBD2. CDR1 is LGHNA and CDR2 is YNFKEQ in the germline V gene. CDR3 length equals 16 residues. After removal of 3 bases from V and 4 bases from J, the junction contained 8 bases not matched to a gene. The CDR3 coding sequence is TGTGCCAGCAGCCAGAGGCTGGGAGGGAGCACCGGGGAGCTGTTTTTT. This translates into CASSQRLGGSTGELFF.

The sample holds one count of this clone. V is TRBV7-2 and J is TRBJ2-1, with TRBD2 matching 11 bases. The CDR3 loop spans 15 amino acids. J was trimmed by 7 bases and V by 6 bases; bases with no gene match: 8. The germline V gene encodes CDR1 SGHTA and CDR2 FQGNSA. CDR3 in amino acids: CASSSGGASINEQFF. The CDR3 DNA reads as TGTGCCAGCAGTAGCGGGGGGGCGTCAATTAATGAGCAGTTCTTC. Filled out from reference TRBV7-2 and TRBJ2-1, the complete variable domain reads GAGVSQSPSNKVTEKGKDVELRCDPISGHTALYWYRQSLGQGLEFLIYFQGNSAPDKSGLPSDRFSAERTGGSVSTLTIQRTQQEDSAVYLCASSSGGASINEQFFGPGTRLTVL.

The chain couples TRBV6-1 to TRBJ1-2; 7 bases align to TRBD1. Germline CDR1 reads MNHNS; CDR2 reads SASEGT. This CDR3 comprises 15 residues. Trimming cost V 4 bases and J 7 bases; bases outside gene matches: 12. As DNA, the CDR3 is TGTGCCAGCAGTGCATACAGGGGAGCACCATGTGGCTACACCTTC. Protein product: CASSAYRGAPCGYTF.

This clone was detected only once. V and J are TRBV28 and TRBJ2-1; tentatively, D is TRBD2 (6 bases). V was pared by 4 bases and J by 2 bases, with 15 bases between. Looked up from germline, CDR1 is MDHEN and CDR2 is SYDVKM. This CDR3 spans 16 amino acids. The CDR3 protein is CASSYSGGATYNEQFF. CDR3 bases: TGTGCCAGCAGTTATAGCGGTGGGGCGACCTACAATGAGCAGTTCTTC.

The chain uses TRBV28 and TRBJ2-7, with TRBD1 matching 10 bases. The CDR3 extends over 14 amino acids. The J segment lost 5 bases and the V segment lost 5 bases, leaving 6 bases of the junction unmatched. CDR1 is MDHEN, CDR2 SYDVKM, per germline. CDR3 protein: CASSPSGQGDEQYF. CDR3 coding DNA: TGTGCCAGCAGTCCCTCCGGACAGGGGGACGAGCAGTACTTC.

The V gene is TRBV7-2, the J gene TRBJ2-7; 14 nucleotides agree with TRBD2. This CDR3 is 18 amino acids long. J gave up 2 bases and V 2 bases, and 8 bases lay outside the gene matches. The germline gives CDR1 SGHTA, CDR2 FQGNSA. This chain's CDR3 is CASSLRTSGGSSTYEQYF. The CDR3 nucleotides read TGTGCCAGCAGCTTACGGACTAGCGGGGGGTCGAGCACCTACGAGCAGTACTTC.

The chain joins TRBV7-9 to TRBJ1-4; 12 bases agree with TRBD1. The CDR3 has 16 residues. V shed 1 base and J 8 bases; nucleotides not matched to a gene: 5. Per germline, CDR1 SEHNR and CDR2 FQNEAQ (reference sequence). This CDR3 reads CASSLGDRGPREKLFF. CDR3 coding DNA: TGTGCCAGCAGCTTAGGGGACAGGGGGCCGCGCGAAAAACTGTTTTTT.

CDR3 in DNA: TGCGCCAGCCGGGAGACTAGCGGGAGTGCAGAGACCCAGTACTTC. Encoded protein: CASRETSGSAETQYF. The chain joins TRBV5-1 to TRBJ2-5; 12 bases agree with TRBD2. The CDR3 has 15 residues. J lost 4 bases, V lost 7 bases, and 8 bases had no gene match. Per the germline V gene, CDR1 is SGHRS and CDR2 is YFSETQ. The full variable domain, with the rest looked up from reference TRBV5-1 and TRBJ2-5, is KAGVTQTPRYLIKTRGQQVTLSCSPISGHRSVSWYQQTPGQGLQFLFEYFSETQRNKGNFPGRFSGRQFSNSRSEMNVSTLELGDSALYLCASRETSGSAETQYFGPGTRLLVL.

The rearrangement links TRBV2 to TRBJ1-3; D call uncertain. The germline V gene has CDR1 SNHLY and CDR2 FYNNEI. The CDR3 contains 15 residues. V shed 7 bases and J shed 0 bases, with 13 bases lying between them. CDR3 bases: TGTGCCAGCAATTTACAGAGAAGCTCTGGAAACACCATATATTTT. It encodes CASNLQRSSGNTIYF. The variable domain in full, completed from reference TRBV2 and TRBJ1-3, reads EPEVTQTPSHQVTQMGQEVILRCVPISNHLYFYWYRQILGQKVEFLVSFYNNEISEKSEIFDDQFSVERPDGSNFTLKIRSTKLEDSAMYFCASNLQRSSGNTIYFGEGSWLTVV.

V is TRBV7-2 and J is TRBJ1-4; 8 nucleotides line up with TRBD1. The CDR3 totals 15 residues. Germline loops: CDR1 SGHTA, CDR2 FQGNSA. V trimming: 8 bases; J trimming: 8 bases; junction bases outside the gene matches: 13. CDR3 sequence: CASRTGLGSEEKLFF. In DNA form, the CDR3 reads TGTGCCAGCCGGACAGGGTTGGGTTCGGAGGAAAAACTGTTTTTT.

The rearrangement uses TRBV14 and TRBJ1-1; D may be TRBD1 (5 bases). Germline values: CDR1 SGHDN, CDR2 FVKESK. V dropped 4 bases and J dropped 11 bases, with 11 bases sitting between them. The CDR3 spans 11 residues. The CDR3 loop is CASSPPGVAFF. In DNA form, the CDR3 reads TGTGCCAGCAGCCCCCCGGGGGTGGCTTTCTTT.

This chain links TRBV5-4 with TRBJ1-2; 9 bases map to TRBD1. V was clipped by 0 bases and J by 8 bases; unmatched bases: 8. The germline CDR1 and CDR2 sequences are SGHNT and YYREEE (reference sequence). The CDR3 has 15 amino acids. CDR3 amino acids: CASSLGITGGDGYTF. The CDR3 DNA reads as TGTGCCAGCAGCTTGGGAATTACAGGGGGCGACGGCTACACCTTC. The full variable domain, rest sourced from reference TRBV5-4 and TRBJ1-2, is ETGVTQSPTHLIKTRGQQVTLRCSSQSGHNTVSWYQQALGQGPQFIFQYYREEENGRGNFPPRFSGLQFPNYSSELNVNALELDDSALYLCASSLGITGGDGYTFGSGTRLTVV.

This chain links TRBV19 with TRBJ2-7, with 7 positions matching TRBD1. CDR3 length: 14 residues. With 5 bases clipped from V and 2 bases from J, the junction kept 6 bases outside the gene matches. The germline V gene has CDR1 LNHDA and CDR2 SQIVND (reference sequence). Written as DNA, the CDR3 is TGTGCCAGTAGTTTGGACAGGATCCCCTACGAGCAGTACTTC. Amino acid sequence: CASSLDRIPYEQYF.

The chain combines TRBV6-6 with TRBJ1-5; D gene unclear. The CDR3 is made up of 16 amino acids. V was pared by 7 bases and J by 2 bases, with 18 bases between. CDR1 and CDR2 (germline): MNHNY, SVGAGI (reference sequence). CDR3 residues: CASTSRAGGGNQPQHF. Written as DNA, the CDR3 is TGTGCCAGCACCTCAAGAGCGGGCGGAGGCAATCAGCCCCAGCATTTT.

A few counts support this clone. This chain connects TRBV7-2 to TRBJ2-1, with 15 bases fitting TRBD2. There are 15 residues in the CDR3. V trimming: 3 bases; J trimming: 9 bases; junction bases outside the gene matches: 3. Germline V CDR1 and CDR2: SGHTA, FQGNSA. CDR3 loop: CASSLGLAGGVEQFF. CDR3 DNA sequence: TGTGCCAGCAGCTTGGGACTAGCGGGAGGAGTTGAGCAGTTCTTC.

This clone appeared a few times. The chain joins TRBV7-8 to TRBJ2-3, with D perhaps matching TRBD1 (5 bases). Trimming cost V 5 bases and J 1 base, with 7 bases left between them. This CDR3 is built from 13 residues. Per the germline V gene, CDR1 is SGHVS and CDR2 is FQNEAQ. This CDR3 is CASSPGRTDTQYF. The CDR3 nucleotides read TGTGCCAGCAGCCCAGGGCGCACAGATACGCAGTATTTT.

This clone was seen just once. This chain links TRBV2 with TRBJ1-6; weak D call: TRBD1 (5 bases). V lost 6 bases and J lost 5, with 11 bases in between. This CDR3 is 14 amino acids long. CDR1 and CDR2 (germline): SNHLY, FYNNEI. This CDR3 is CASSLQGNNSPLHF. Written as DNA, the CDR3 is TGTGCCAGCAGCTTGCAGGGAAATAATTCACCCCTCCACTTT.

The rearrangement uses TRBV19 and TRBJ1-6; D gene uncertain. Germline values: CDR1 LNHDA, CDR2 SQIVND (reference sequence). The V end lost 5 bases, the J end lost 0 bases, and 17 bases lay between the germline ends. The CDR3 consists of 18 residues. The CDR3 DNA reads as TGTGCCAGTAGTGTTGCGGCCGGGATCAGCTCCTATAATTCACCCCTCCACTTT. It encodes CASSVAAGISSYNSPLHF.

The gene calls are TRBV6-6 and TRBJ1-4; 9 nucleotides agree with TRBD1. The trim removed 6 bases at V and 7 bases at J, leaving 3 bases unmatched. The CDR3 loop spans 13 amino acids. The V gene's germline CDR1 is MNHNY and CDR2 SVGAGI (reference sequence). CDR3: CASRQGAAEKLFF. The CDR3 DNA is TGTGCCAGCAGACAGGGGGCTGCTGAAAAACTGTTTTTT.

The chain carries TRBV2 and TRBJ2-7; 8 bases match TRBD1. The J segment lost 2 bases and the V segment lost 6 bases, leaving 6 bases of the junction unmatched. Germline CDR1 SNHLY, CDR2 FYNNEI. This CDR3 region has 14 residues. CDR3 loop: CASSLLTGAYEQYF. In DNA form, the CDR3 reads TGTGCCAGCAGCCTCTTGACAGGGGCCTACGAGCAGTACTTC. Combining the CDR3 with reference TRBV2 and TRBJ2-7 gives the whole variable domain EPEVTQTPSHQVTQMGQEVILRCVPISNHLYFYWYRQILGQKVEFLVSFYNNEISEKSEIFDDQFSVERPDGSNFTLKIRSTKLEDSAMYFCASSLLTGAYEQYFGPGTRLTVT.

CDR3 coding DNA: TGTGCCAGCAGTTACACTAGCGGGGAGCAGTTCTTC. Translating it yields CASSYTSGEQFF. The chain joins TRBV6-5 to TRBJ2-1, with TRBD2 matching over 9 bases. Germline V lookup: CDR1 MNHEY, CDR2 SVGAGI. CDR3 size: 12 residues. V was clipped by 2 bases and J by 10 bases; unmatched bases: 0.

This clone has just one count. The V call is TRBV28, the J call TRBJ2-1; maybe TRBD2 (6 bases). This CDR3 region has 16 residues. V was clipped by 5 bases and J by 4 bases, with 18 bases between them. The germline V gene has CDR1 MDHEN and CDR2 SYDVKM. The DNA for the CDR3 is TGTGCCAGCAGTCCCTACTCGACGGGGGTATACAATGAGCAGTTCTTC. It yields the protein CASSPYSTGVYNEQFF.

The V call is TRBV7-6, the J call TRBJ1-5; 8 bases match TRBD1. CDR1 is SGHVS and CDR2 is FNYEAQ in the germline V gene. After removal of 5 bases from V and 2 bases from J, the junction contained 11 bases not matched to a gene. The CDR3 contains 17 residues. CDR3 sequence reads: CASSASTGGMGNQPQHF. In DNA form, the CDR3 reads TGTGCCAGCAGCGCTTCAACAGGGGGTATGGGCAATCAGCCCCAGCATTTT. Together with reference TRBV7-6 and TRBJ1-5, the CDR3 gives the full variable domain: GAGVSQSPRYKVTKRGQDVALRCDPISGHVSLYWYRQALGQGPEFLTYFNYEAQQDKSGLPNDRFSAERPEGSISTLTIQRTEQRDSAMYRCASSASTGGMGNQPQHFGDGTRLSIL.

V gene TRBV7-6 combines with J gene TRBJ2-3, with TRBD2 matching 9 bases. V lost 5 bases and J lost 5; bases outside the gene matches: 5. Germline CDR1 reads SGHVS; CDR2 reads FNYEAQ. CDR3 length: 14 amino acids. CDR3 sequence reads: CASSQGLAGDTQYF. The CDR3 DNA reads as TGTGCCAGCAGCCAGGGACTAGCTGGAGATACGCAGTATTTT.

The chain carries TRBV30 and TRBJ1-1; tentative D call: TRBD1 (5 bases). Trimming pared 3 bases from V and 0 bases from J, leaving 17 bases between. CDR1 and CDR2 from the germline V gene are GTSNPN and SVGIG (reference sequence). The length of the CDR3 is 16 residues. The DNA of the CDR3 is TGTGCCTGGAGGGGTAGACAGAATAGGGTGAACACTGAAGCTTTCTTT. Its translation: CAWRGRQNRVNTEAFF.